These 9 T cell receptor beta chains came from one sample sequenced in a study of CD8+CD57+ T cells in acquired aplastic anemia. TCR beta VDJ and CDR3 profiles were obtained from a genomic DNA template. TCRdb processed the reads anew with MiXCR; each CDR3 protein has one entry. The sample records about 400,000 distinct CDR3 sequences, 55% to 75% being singletons. Sequenced material: sorted CD4+, CD8+, or CD8+CD57+ T cells (not recorded which) from PBMCs. Receptors originate from a human donor in good health, serving as a control.

The V and J genes are TRBV20-1 and TRBJ2-3; a possible D gene is TRBD2 (5 bases). The germline V gene encodes CDR1 DFQATT and CDR2 SNEGSKA (reference sequence). CDR3 length equals 14 residues. V was pared by 0 bases and J by 3 bases, with 10 bases between. CDR3 amino acids: CSAREPGETDTQYF. The CDR3 coding sequence is TGCAGTGCTAGAGAACCCGGGGAAACAGATACGCAGTATTTT.

Comments on this clonotype: The conserved closing phenylalanine or tryptophan is absent in this CDR3, likely reflecting a read error. It is unclear where the CDR3 begins or ends on the DNA, so no DNA is shown, and the CDR3 is as TCRdb lists it. The chain links TRBV29-1 to TRBJ2-7; the D call in the table, TRBD1, was not verified against the DNA. Per the germline V gene, CDR1 is SQVTM and CDR2 is ANQGSEA. The CDR3 spans 12 residues, counting both ends. The CDR3 region is CSVPDRRYEHGD.

J is TRBJ2-2 and V is TRBV5-6; D is unclear. Germline CDR1 reads SGHDT; CDR2 reads YYEEEE. This CDR3 comprises 15 residues. Trimming took 4 bases from V and 0 from J, leaving 10 bases between them. The CDR3 coding sequence is TGTGCCAGCAGCATTGGTCGGACGAACACCGGGGAGCTGTTTTTT. Amino acid sequence: CASSIGRTNTGELFF.

This clonotype appeared many times. The J gene is TRBJ1-6, the V gene TRBV30, with D possibly matching TRBD1 (5 bases). Between the trimmed V and J ends, which lost 5 bases and 9 bases, there was a span of 8 bases. The germline gives CDR1 GTSNPN, CDR2 SVGIG (reference sequence). This CDR3 has 11 residues. DNA of the CDR3: TGTGCCTGGGATGGGGGTTCACCCCTCCACTTT. Translated, it gives CAWDGGSPLHF.

There are many counts of this clonotype. The chain uses TRBV20-1 and TRBJ1-4; D might be TRBD1 (6 bases). CDR3 length: 13 residues. Germline lookup yields CDR1 DFQATT and CDR2 SNEGSKA (reference sequence). V gave up 5 bases and J gave up 7 bases, with 14 bases separating them. The CDR3 reads CSAFRDTGEKLFF. In DNA, the CDR3 is TGCAGTGCTTTCCGGGACACGGGTGAAAAACTGTTTTTT.

Comment on this clonotype: One end of the junction does not line up with germline, which may come from a read error. The V and J genes are TRBV10-3 and TRBJ2-1, with 8 bases lining up with TRBD1. The CDR3 covers 12 residues. Germline CDR1 reads ENHRY; CDR2 reads SYGVKD. CDR3 DNA: TGTGACATCAGGGGACAGGACGCAGAGCAGTTCTTC. Translated, it gives CDIRGQDAEQFF.

This chain links TRBV5-4 with TRBJ2-7; D not resolved. The CDR3 has 14 residues. CDR1 and CDR2 from the germline V gene are SGHNT and YYREEE (reference sequence). V dropped 4 bases and J dropped 1 base, with 12 bases sitting between them. For the CDR3, the DNA is TGTGCCAGCAGCATCTACGAACGGTCCTACGAGCAGTACTTC. Encoded protein: CASSIYERSYEQYF.

For this clonotype: The limits of the CDR3 on the DNA are not certain, so only TCRdb's listed CDR3 is given. This sequence joins TRBV7-9 and TRBJ2-7; the table's D call of TRBD1 was not tested on the DNA. The CDR3 has 15 amino acids, counting both end residues. Germline V gene sequence: CDR1 SEHNR, CDR2 FQNEAQ (reference sequence). The CDR3 loop reads CASSPGQGYEQYFYF.

Comment on this clonotype: This is likely a read error, given that the CDR3 carries no conserved phenylalanine or tryptophan at its end. No DNA is shown, since the ends of the CDR3 on it are uncertain; the CDR3 is the one TCRdb lists. The rearrangement links TRBV7-2 to TRBJ2-2; TRBD1 was called by the table and not checked on the DNA. The CDR3 adds up to 15 amino acids, both ends counted. The germline V gene encodes CDR1 SGHTA and CDR2 FQGNSA. The chain's CDR3 is CASSREGRGLHERFG.